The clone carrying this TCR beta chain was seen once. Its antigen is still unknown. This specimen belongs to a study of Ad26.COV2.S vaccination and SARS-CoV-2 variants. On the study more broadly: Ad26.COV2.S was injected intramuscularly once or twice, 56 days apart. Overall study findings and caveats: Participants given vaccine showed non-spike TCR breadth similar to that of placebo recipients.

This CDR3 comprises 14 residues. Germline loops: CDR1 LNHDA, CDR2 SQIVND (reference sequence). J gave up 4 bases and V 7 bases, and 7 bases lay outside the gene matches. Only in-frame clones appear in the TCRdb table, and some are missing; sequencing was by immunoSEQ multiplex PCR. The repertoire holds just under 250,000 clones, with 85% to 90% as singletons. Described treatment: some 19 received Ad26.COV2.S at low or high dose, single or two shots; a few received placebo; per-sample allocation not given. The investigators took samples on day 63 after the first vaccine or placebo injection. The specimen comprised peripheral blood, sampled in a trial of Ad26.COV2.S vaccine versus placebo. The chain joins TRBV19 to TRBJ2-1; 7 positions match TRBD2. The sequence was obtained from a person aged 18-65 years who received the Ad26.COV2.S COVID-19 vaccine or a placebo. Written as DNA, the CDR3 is TGTGCCAGTACAGCGGGAACTCGTTACAATGAGCAGTTCTTC. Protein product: CASTAGTRYNEQFF. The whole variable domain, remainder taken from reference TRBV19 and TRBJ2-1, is DGGITQSPKYLFRKEGQNVTLSCEQNLNHDAMYWYRQDPGQGLRLIYYSQIVNDFQKGDIAEGYSVSREKKESFPLTVTSAQKNPTAFYLCASTAGTRYNEQFFGPGTRLTVL.